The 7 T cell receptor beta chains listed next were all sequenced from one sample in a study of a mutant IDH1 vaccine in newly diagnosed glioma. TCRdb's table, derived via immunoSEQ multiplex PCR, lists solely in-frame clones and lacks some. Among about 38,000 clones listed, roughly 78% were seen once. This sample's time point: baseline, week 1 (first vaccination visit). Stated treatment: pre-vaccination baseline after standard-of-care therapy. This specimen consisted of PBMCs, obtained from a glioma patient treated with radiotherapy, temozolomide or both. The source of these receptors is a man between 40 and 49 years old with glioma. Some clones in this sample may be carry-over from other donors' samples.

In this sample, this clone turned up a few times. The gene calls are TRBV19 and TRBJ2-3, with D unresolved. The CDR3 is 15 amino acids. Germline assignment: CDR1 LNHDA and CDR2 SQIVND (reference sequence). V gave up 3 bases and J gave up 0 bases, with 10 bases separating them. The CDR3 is CASSIGNPSTDTQYF. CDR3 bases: TGTGCCAGTAGTATCGGTAATCCTAGCACAGATACGCAGTATTTT.

Here the CDR3 DNA reads TGTGCCAGCAGCCATGCCCGGGACAGGCTGGGATATAGCAATCAGCCCCAGCATTTT. It is translated as CASSHARDRLGYSNQPQHF. The chain is built from TRBV7-2 and TRBJ1-5; TRBD1 matches at 8 bases. This CDR3 is built from 19 residues. CDR1 is SGHTA and CDR2 is FQGNSA in the germline V gene. V dropped 5 bases and J dropped 0; count of bases not matched to a gene: 15.

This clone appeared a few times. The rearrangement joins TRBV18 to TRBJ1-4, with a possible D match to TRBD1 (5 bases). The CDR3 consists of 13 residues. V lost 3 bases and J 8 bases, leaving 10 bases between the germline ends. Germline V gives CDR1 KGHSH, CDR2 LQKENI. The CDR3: CASSPDRDEKLFF. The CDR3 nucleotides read TGTGCCAGCTCACCCGACAGAGACGAAAAACTGTTTTTT.

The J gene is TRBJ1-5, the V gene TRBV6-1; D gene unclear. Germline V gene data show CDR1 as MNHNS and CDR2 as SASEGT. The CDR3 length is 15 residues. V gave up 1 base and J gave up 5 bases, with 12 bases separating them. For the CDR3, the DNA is TGTGCCAGCAGTGAAGTGTTGCGCCCGGATCAGCCCCAGCATTTT. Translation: CASSEVLRPDQPQHF.

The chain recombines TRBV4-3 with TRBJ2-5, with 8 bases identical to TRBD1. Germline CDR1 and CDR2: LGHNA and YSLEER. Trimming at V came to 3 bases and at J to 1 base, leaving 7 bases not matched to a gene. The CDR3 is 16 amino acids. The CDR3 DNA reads TGCGCCAGCAGCCAGGATTGGACAGGGACCCAAGAGACCCAGTACTTC. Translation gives CASSQDWTGTQETQYF.

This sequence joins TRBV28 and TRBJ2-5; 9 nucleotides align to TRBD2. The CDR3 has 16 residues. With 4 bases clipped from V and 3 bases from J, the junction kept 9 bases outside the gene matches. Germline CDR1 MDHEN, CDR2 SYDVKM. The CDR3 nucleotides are TGTGCCAGCAGTTCCCTCATAGCGGGGGCCGAAGAGACCCAGTACTTC. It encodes CASSSLIAGAEETQYF. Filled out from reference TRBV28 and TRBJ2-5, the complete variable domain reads DVKVTQSSRYLVKRTGEKVFLECVQDMDHENMFWYRQDPGLGLRLIYFSYDVKMKEKGDIPEGYSVSREKKERFSLILESASTNQTSMYLCASSSLIAGAEETQYFGPGTRLLVL.

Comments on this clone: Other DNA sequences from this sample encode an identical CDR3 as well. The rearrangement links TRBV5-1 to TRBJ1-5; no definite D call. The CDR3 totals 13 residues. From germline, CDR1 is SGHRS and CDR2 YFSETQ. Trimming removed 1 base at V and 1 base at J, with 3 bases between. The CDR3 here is CASSLSSNQPQHF. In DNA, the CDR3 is TGCGCCAGCAGCTTGAGCAGCAATCAGCCCCAGCATTTT.